Following are 8 T cell receptor beta chains from one sample sequenced in a study of blood T cell repertoires in COVID-19. Here immunoSEQ multiplex PCR was the method, and the copy in TCRdb shows in-frame clones only, minus some. The table has around 330,000 clones, around 85% seen once. Sequencing input: PBMCs or T cells enriched from blood (not recorded which). Receptor source: a woman in her twenties or thirties who had been exposed to COVID-19.

This clone has only one observation. The chain uses TRBV7-3 and TRBJ2-1; tentative D call: TRBD2 (5 bases). Between the trimmed V and J ends, which lost 1 base and 4 bases, there was a span of 8 bases. From germline, CDR1 is SGHTA and CDR2 FQGTGA. The CDR3 runs to 14 residues. CDR3 region: CASSLKPGYNEQFF. The CDR3 DNA follows: TGTGCCAGCAGCTTAAAACCGGGGTACAATGAGCAGTTCTTC.

The chain joins TRBV3-1 (or the pseudogene TRBV3-2) to TRBJ2-1, with D unclear. V was pared by 1 base and J by 6 bases, with 4 bases between. Germline assignment: CDR1 LGHDT and CDR2 YNNKEL (reference sequence). The CDR3 loop spans 12 amino acids. DNA for the CDR3: TGTGCCAGCAGCCAAGTCATCAATGAGCAGTTCTTC. Protein sequence: CASSQVINEQFF.

The chain links TRBV7-2 to TRBJ2-3, with 8 bases that match TRBD1. Germline V CDR1 and CDR2: SGHTA, FQGNSA. V gave up 5 bases and J gave up 1 base; unmatched junction bases: 11. This CDR3 spans 17 amino acids. CDR3 sequence (DNA): TGTGCCAGCAGCCTACGGACAGGGTATGGTGGCACAGATACGCAGTATTTT. It codes for CASSLRTGYGGTDTQYF.

The chain has TRBV2 and TRBJ2-3; tentative D call: TRBD1 (6 bases). The germline V gene has CDR1 SNHLY and CDR2 FYNNEI. The CDR3 is 15 amino acids. V shed 6 bases and J shed 9 bases, with 22 bases lying between them. The CDR3 spells CASSPGQGRASTQYF. The DNA of the CDR3 is TGTGCCAGCAGCCCGGGACAAGGCCGTGCATCGACGCAGTATTTT.

The chain is built from TRBV11-2 and TRBJ1-2, with 8 bases fitting TRBD1. The V and J ends lost 5 bases and 7 bases, in that order; junction bases with no gene match: 3. CDR3 length: 12 amino acids. Germline loops: CDR1 SGHAT, CDR2 FQNNGV. The CDR3, as DNA: TGTGCCAGCAGCGCAGGGGGCCGTGGCTACACCTTC. Translated, it gives CASSAGGRGYTF.

The chain is built from TRBV5-1 and TRBJ2-7; D might be TRBD1 (5 bases). The CDR3 runs 14 residues. V was pared by 6 bases and J by 0 bases, with 13 bases between. The germline V gene has CDR1 SGHRS and CDR2 YFSETQ. CDR3 in amino acids: CASTARDSSYEQYF. The CDR3 nucleotides read TGCGCCAGCACCGCCAGGGATAGCTCCTACGAGCAGTACTTC.

In this sample, this clone turned up once. This chain joins TRBV5-4 and TRBJ1-2; D gene uncertain. Trimming pared 0 bases from V and 6 bases from J, leaving 15 bases between. Germline lookup yields CDR1 SGHNT and CDR2 YYREEE (reference sequence). The CDR3 runs to 15 residues. Here the CDR3 reads CASSLEAGRGDGYTF. CDR3 bases: TGTGCCAGCAGCTTGGAAGCGGGCCGGGGTGATGGCTACACCTTC.

The chain links TRBV28 to TRBJ2-1, with 10 bases matching TRBD2. V trimming: 6 bases; J trimming: 5 bases; junction bases outside the gene matches: 7. Germline V lookup: CDR1 MDHEN, CDR2 SYDVKM. The CDR3 has 15 amino acids. The CDR3 nucleotides are TGTGCCAGCAGCCCCCCACTAGCGGGACACAATGAGCAGTTCTTC. Translation gives CASSPPLAGHNEQFF.